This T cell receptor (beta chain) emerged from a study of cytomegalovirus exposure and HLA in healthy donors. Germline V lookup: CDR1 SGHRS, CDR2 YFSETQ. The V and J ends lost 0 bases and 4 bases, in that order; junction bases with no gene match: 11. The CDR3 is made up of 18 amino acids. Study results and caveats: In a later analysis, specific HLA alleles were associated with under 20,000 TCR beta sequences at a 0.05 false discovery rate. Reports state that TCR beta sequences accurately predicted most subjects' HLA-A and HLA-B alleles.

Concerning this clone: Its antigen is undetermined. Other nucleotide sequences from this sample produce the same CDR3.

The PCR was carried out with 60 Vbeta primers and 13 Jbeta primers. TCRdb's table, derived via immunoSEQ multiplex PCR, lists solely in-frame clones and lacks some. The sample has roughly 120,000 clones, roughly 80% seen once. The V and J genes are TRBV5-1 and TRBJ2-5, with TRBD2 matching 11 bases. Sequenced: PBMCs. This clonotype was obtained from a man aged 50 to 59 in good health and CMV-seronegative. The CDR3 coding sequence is TGCGCCAGCAGCTTGGTGATAGCGGGAGGGCCCTCTGGAGAGACCCAGTACTTC. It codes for CASSLVIAGGPSGETQYF.